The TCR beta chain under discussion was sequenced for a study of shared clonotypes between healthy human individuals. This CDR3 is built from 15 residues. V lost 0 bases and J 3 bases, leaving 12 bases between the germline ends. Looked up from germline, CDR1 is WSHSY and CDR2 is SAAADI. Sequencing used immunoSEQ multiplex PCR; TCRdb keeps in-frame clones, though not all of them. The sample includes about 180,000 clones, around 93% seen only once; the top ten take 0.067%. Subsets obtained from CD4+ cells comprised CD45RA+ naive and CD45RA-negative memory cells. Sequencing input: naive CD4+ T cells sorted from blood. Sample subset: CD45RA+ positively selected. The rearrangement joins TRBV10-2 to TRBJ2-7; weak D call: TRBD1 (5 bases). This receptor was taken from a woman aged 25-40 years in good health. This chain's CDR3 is CASSESKGKVYEQYF. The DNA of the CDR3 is TGCGCCAGCAGTGAGTCGAAGGGGAAGGTCTACGAGCAGTACTTC.